This T cell receptor beta chain appears in the sequencing data of a study of blood T cells in healthy people across ages. In regard to this clonotype: Its antigen is unknown.

CDR1 and CDR2 from the germline V gene are GTSNPN and SVGIG (reference sequence). The V gene lost 6 bases and the J gene lost 5 bases, with 10 bases spanning the gap. The CDR3 extends over 11 amino acids. Primers used in a second PCR of roughly 6 to 11 cycles were a sample-barcoded 5' primer and a J-beta primer mix. MiXCR, run by TCRdb on the 5' RACE reads, gives a single entry per CDR3 protein. In the table there are some 930,000 distinct CDR3 sequences, under 35% of which are singletons. The study, taken as a whole, reports: Those diversity estimates obtained from one million T cells were thought to be underestimates.

The sample was also linked to a second study, of T cells of mothers and their children.

The receptor was derived from a woman between 40 and 55 years old in good health. The sequencing input was blood. The chain uses TRBV30 and TRBJ2-5; D is unresolved. Here the CDR3 reads CACALRETQYF. The CDR3 region has the DNA TGTGCCTGCGCGCTCAGGGAGACCCAGTACTTC.